The clone carrying this TCR beta chain was seen repeatedly, ten times or more. Its cognate antigen is unknown. The V end was cut by 5 bases, the J end by 3 bases, with 20 bases between. The CDR3 has 17 amino acids. Germline CDR1 MNHNS, CDR2 SASEGT. Together with a sample-barcoded 5' primer, a J-beta primer mix was included in a second PCR lasting about 7 to 12 cycles. TCRdb analysed the 5' RACE reads with MiXCR anew, one entry per CDR3 protein. The sample has more than 900,000 distinct CDR3 sequences, 25% to 35% seen once. This sample was included in a study of blood T cells in healthy people across ages. Study-wide findings and caveats: CMV infection status of these donors was not known. Diversity was higher, and naive CD4+ cells more numerous, in long-lived donors than in aged donors.

Healthy Russian Caucasian donors spanned ages about 6 to 100 years. Total RNA was extracted at no less than 5 micrograms per sample. These data are also associated with another study on T cells of mothers and their children.

The gene calls are TRBV6-1 and TRBJ2-1, with D perhaps matching TRBD2 (7 bases). This clonotype was sampled from a woman in her 40s in good health. The sample comprised blood. CDR3 in amino acids: CASSKGGKGVDYNEQFF. The CDR3 DNA is TGTGCCAGCAGTAAGGGGGGGAAGGGCGTAGACTACAATGAGCAGTTCTTC.